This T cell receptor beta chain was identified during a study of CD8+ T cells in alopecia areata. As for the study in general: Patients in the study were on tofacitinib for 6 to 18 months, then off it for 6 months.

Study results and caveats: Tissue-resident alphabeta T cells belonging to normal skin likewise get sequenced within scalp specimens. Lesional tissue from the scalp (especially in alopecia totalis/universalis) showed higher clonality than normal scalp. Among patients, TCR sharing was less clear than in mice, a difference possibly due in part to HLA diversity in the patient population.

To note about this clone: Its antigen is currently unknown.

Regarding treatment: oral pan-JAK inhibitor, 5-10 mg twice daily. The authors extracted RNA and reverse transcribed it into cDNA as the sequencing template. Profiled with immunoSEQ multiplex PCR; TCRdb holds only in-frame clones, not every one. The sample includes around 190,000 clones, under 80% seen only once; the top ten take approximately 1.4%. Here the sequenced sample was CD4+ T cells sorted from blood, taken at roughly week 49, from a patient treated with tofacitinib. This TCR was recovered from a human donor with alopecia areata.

The CDR3 loop reads CSVTGVSYNEQFF. The CDR3 coding sequence is TGCAGCGTCACGGGGGTGTCCTACAATGAGCAGTTCTTC. J is TRBJ2-1 and V is TRBV29-1; D perhaps matches TRBD2 (6 bases). CDR1 and CDR2 from the germline V gene are SQVTM and ANQGSEA. This CDR3 contains 13 residues. V lost 6 bases and J 1 base, leaving 10 bases between the germline ends.